The 19 T cell receptor beta chains below all came from one sample that was sequenced in a study of cytomegalovirus exposure and HLA in healthy donors. PCR was performed using 60 Vbeta and 13 Jbeta primers. TCRdb keeps only in-frame clones here, not all; method: immunoSEQ multiplex PCR. The table records fewer than 250,000 clones, approximately 80% of them present only once. The specimen was PBMCs. The receptors stem from a man between 25 and 39 years old in good health and CMV-seronegative.

This clone was counted between two and nine times. The V call is TRBV9, the J call TRBJ2-7; a weak D match, TRBD2 (5 bases). Trimming left V 4 bases short and J 0 bases short, with 14 bases between. This CDR3 has 15 residues. CDR1 and CDR2 from the germline V gene are SGDLS and YYNGEE. The CDR3 reads CASSPQAASSYEQYF. CDR3 DNA: TGTGCCAGCAGCCCCCAAGCGGCTAGCTCCTACGAGCAGTACTTC.

The chain recombines TRBV13 with TRBJ2-5; D remains ambiguous. Per the germline V gene, CDR1 is PRHDT and CDR2 is FYEKMQ (reference sequence). V lost 5 bases and J 1 base, leaving 8 bases between the germline ends. The CDR3 has 13 amino acids. The CDR3: CASSARGQETQYF. Here the CDR3 DNA reads TGTGCCAGCAGCGCCCGCGGCCAAGAGACCCAGTACTTC.

This clone was seen a single time. This chain joins TRBV28 and TRBJ2-5; 9 bases line up with TRBD2. Germline V gives CDR1 MDHEN, CDR2 SYDVKM. This CDR3 comprises 15 residues. V lost 2 bases to trimming and J lost 1 base; unmatched junction nucleotides: 2. The CDR3 DNA reads TGTGCCAGCAGTTTAAAGACTAGCGGCCAAGAGACCCAGTACTTC. It codes for CASSLKTSGQETQYF.

The J gene is TRBJ1-5, the V gene TRBV7-8; tentative D call: TRBD1 (5 bases). The germline CDR1 and CDR2 sequences are SGHVS and FQNEAQ. The CDR3 loop spans 13 amino acids. V lost 1 base to trimming and J lost 11 bases, with 12 bases between them. CDR3 residues: CASSLEQGLSQHF. CDR3 DNA sequence: TGTGCCAGCAGCTTAGAGCAGGGTTTGTCCCAGCATTTT.

This clone was observed a few times. The chain combines TRBV15 with TRBJ1-2; 7 bases match TRBD1. Germline assignment: CDR1 LNHNV and CDR2 YYDKDF (reference sequence). V lost 4 bases and J lost 3; bases outside the gene matches: 11. The CDR3 sequence is 16 residues long. The CDR3 nucleotides are TGTGCCACCAGCACCGCCGGCTGGGACAGCGACTATGGCTACACCTTC. It codes for CATSTAGWDSDYGYTF.

The chain carries TRBV5-1 and TRBJ2-7; 13 bases match TRBD2. The CDR3 loop spans 16 amino acids. Germline loops: CDR1 SGHRS, CDR2 YFSETQ. Trimming at V came to 0 bases and at J to 6 bases, leaving 6 bases not matched to a gene. The CDR3 nucleotides read TGCGCCAGCAGCTTGGGACTAGCGGGGGGCCCCTCCGAGCAGTACTTC. This encodes CASSLGLAGGPSEQYF.

For this clone: Other DNA sequences within the sample encode an identical CDR3. V is TRBV29-1 and J is TRBJ1-1; D not certain. The germline V gene has CDR1 SQVTM and CDR2 ANQGSEA. V was clipped by 7 bases and J by 1 base, with 7 bases between them. CDR3 length: 11 amino acids. The CDR3 DNA is TGCAGCGCCCGCGGGAACACTGAAGCTTTCTTT. Translating it yields CSARGNTEAFF.

V gene TRBV5-1 combines with J gene TRBJ1-5, with D unresolved. Trimming took off 0 bases at V and 5 bases at J, with 6 bases between the two ends. Germline V CDR1 and CDR2: SGHRS, YFSETQ. The CDR3 totals 13 residues. The CDR3 DNA reads as TGCGCCAGCAGCTTGGACCCAGATCAGCCCCAGCATTTT. It specifies CASSLDPDQPQHF.

J is TRBJ2-3 and V is TRBV19; maybe TRBD1 (6 bases). This CDR3 is built from 14 residues. Germline values: CDR1 LNHDA, CDR2 SQIVND (reference sequence). Trimming shortened V by 7 bases and J by 3 bases, and 14 bases separated the two germline ends. Here the CDR3 reads CASTTGLRTDTQYF. DNA of the CDR3: TGTGCCAGTACCACAGGGTTAAGGACAGATACGCAGTATTTT.

The chain couples TRBV7-3 to TRBJ1-1, with unresolved D. CDR1 is SGHTA, CDR2 FQGTGA, per germline. V lost 2 bases and J lost 1, with 5 bases in between. CDR3 length: 13 residues. CDR3 sequence: CASSLGANTEAFF. Here the CDR3 DNA reads TGTGCCAGCAGCTTAGGAGCGAACACTGAAGCTTTCTTT.

The V gene is TRBV18, the J gene TRBJ2-3; D remains ambiguous. The germline V gene encodes CDR1 KGHSH and CDR2 LQKENI. The CDR3 sequence is 14 residues long. V was shortened by 4 bases and J by 1 base, with 9 bases between the two germline ends. CDR3 bases: TGTGCCAGCTCACAACAGACGGGCACAGATACGCAGTATTTT. Protein product: CASSQQTGTDTQYF. Filled out from reference TRBV18 and TRBJ2-3, the complete variable domain reads NAGVMQNPRHLVRRRGQEARLRCSPMKGHSHVYWYRQLPEEGLKFMVYLQKENIIDESGMPKERFSAEFPKEGPSILRIQQVVRGDSAAYFCASSQQTGTDTQYFGPGTRLTVL.

This clone was detected only a few times. The chain uses TRBV19 and TRBJ1-2; 7 nucleotides match TRBD1. Germline V lookup: CDR1 LNHDA, CDR2 SQIVND (reference sequence). The CDR3 totals 15 residues. Losses at the gene ends were 3 bases for V and 3 bases for J; bases not matched to a gene: 7. CDR3 sequence reads: CASSILLTGHYGYTF. In nucleotides, the CDR3 is TGTGCCAGTAGTATCCTCCTGACAGGGCACTATGGCTACACCTTC. Based on the CDR3 plus reference TRBV19 and TRBJ1-2, the full variable domain is DGGITQSPKYLFRKEGQNVTLSCEQNLNHDAMYWYRQDPGQGLRLIYYSQIVNDFQKGDIAEGYSVSREKKESFPLTVTSAQKNPTAFYLCASSILLTGHYGYTFGSGTRLTVV.

The V call is TRBV4-1, the J call TRBJ2-3, with D possibly being TRBD1 (6 bases). The CDR3 length is 16 residues. Per germline, CDR1 MGHRA and CDR2 YSYEKL. V was shortened by 0 bases and J by 5 bases, with 15 bases between the two germline ends. CDR3 sequence: CASSQEGLRGGDTQYF. Written as DNA, the CDR3 is TGCGCCAGCAGCCAAGAGGGGCTCCGAGGGGGAGATACGCAGTATTTT.

This CDR3 is CASSVRTGPGTEAFF. The CDR3 nucleotides are TGTGCCAGCAGCGTCAGGACAGGCCCGGGCACTGAAGCTTTCTTT. V and J are TRBV2 and TRBJ1-1, with 7 nucleotides matching TRBD1. The germline V gene has CDR1 SNHLY and CDR2 FYNNEI. This CDR3 contains 15 residues. Trimming at V came to 6 bases and at J to 4 bases, leaving 11 bases not matched to a gene.

The sample holds a few counts of this clone. V is TRBV29-1 and J is TRBJ2-5; 10 positions agree with TRBD2. The germline gives CDR1 SQVTM, CDR2 ANQGSEA. J lost 2 bases, V lost 3 bases, and 0 bases had no gene match. The CDR3 contains 13 residues. The CDR3 sequence: CSVETSGQETQYF. The CDR3 nucleotides are TGCAGCGTTGAGACTAGCGGGCAAGAGACCCAGTACTTC.

The rearrangement links TRBV7-2 to TRBJ1-5, with 8 nucleotides matching TRBD1. J lost 0 bases, V lost 5 bases, and 3 bases had no gene match. The CDR3 runs 15 residues. Germline V gene lookup returns CDR1 SGHTA and CDR2 FQGNSA. The CDR3 DNA reads as TGTGCCAGCAGCGGGGACAGGTATAGCAATCAGCCCCAGCATTTT. Translating gives CASSGDRYSNQPQHF.

This chain links TRBV19 with TRBJ2-7; 14 bases agree with TRBD2. Losses at the gene ends were 4 bases for V and 5 bases for J; bases not matched to a gene: 1. The CDR3 loop spans 14 amino acids. Germline lookup yields CDR1 LNHDA and CDR2 SQIVND (reference sequence). CDR3 protein: CASSKGLAGDEQYF. The CDR3 DNA follows: TGTGCCAGTAGTAAGGGACTAGCGGGGGACGAGCAGTACTTC.

The J gene is TRBJ1-2, the V gene TRBV5-1; D uncertain. Germline loops: CDR1 SGHRS, CDR2 YFSETQ. The V end was cut by 2 bases, the J end by 5 bases, with 13 bases between. The CDR3 loop spans 14 amino acids. The CDR3 reads CASSFGDADYGYTF. CDR3 DNA: TGCGCCAGCAGCTTCGGGGATGCAGATTATGGCTACACCTTC.

The V gene is TRBV7-2, the J gene TRBJ2-7, with TRBD1 matching 8 bases. The germline V gene encodes CDR1 SGHTA and CDR2 FQGNSA. With V trimmed by 0 bases and J by 5 bases, 9 bases remained unmatched. The CDR3 length is 16 residues. CDR3 nucleotide sequence: TGTGCCAGCAGCTTAGCGCCTAGGACAGGGATCCACGAGCAGTACTTC. Its protein product is CASSLAPRTGIHEQYF.